Listed here are 9 T cell receptor beta chains from one sample, sequenced in a study of shared clonotypes between healthy human individuals. Data came from immunoSEQ multiplex PCR; TCRdb stores just in-frame clones and leaves some out. Of a few million clones in the sample, over 85% are singletons; the top ten hold 0.39%. The specimen was naive CD4+ T cells from PBMCs. The subset: CD45RA+ positively selected. These receptors were collected from a man in his late teens or twenties in good health. Some clones in this sample may be carry-over from other donors' samples.

The chain employs TRBV7-2 and TRBJ1-3; D may be TRBD1 (5 bases). The germline CDR1 and CDR2 sequences are SGHTA and FQGNSA. V was trimmed by 0 bases and J by 9 bases, leaving 12 bases between them. The CDR3 sequence is 14 residues long. CDR3 sequence (DNA): TGTGCCAGCAGCTTAGCGAGCAGGGCAGGCACCATATATTTT. The encoded protein is CASSLASRAGTIYF.

Worth noting for this clone: This CDR3 is also generated by other DNA sequences in the sample. The chain combines TRBV27 with TRBJ2-7, with a possible D match to TRBD2 (5 bases). V gave up 4 bases and J gave up 2 bases, with 6 bases separating them. The germline V gene has CDR1 MNHEY and CDR2 SMNVEV (reference sequence). The length of the CDR3 is 12 residues. CDR3 loop: CASSSGTYEQYF. CDR3 bases: TGTGCCAGCAGTTCGGGGACCTACGAGCAGTACTTC.

The chain uses TRBV27 and TRBJ2-2, with D possibly being TRBD1 or TRBD2 (5 bases each). The length of the CDR3 is 16 residues. Trimming removed 6 bases at V and 1 base at J, with 15 bases between. Germline values: CDR1 MNHEY, CDR2 SMNVEV (reference sequence). The CDR3 protein is CASRKPGTLNTGELFF. In DNA, the CDR3 is TGTGCCAGCAGAAAACCCGGGACGTTGAACACCGGGGAGCTGTTTTTT.

This clone was seen only once. The chain is built from TRBV5-1 and TRBJ1-1, with 7 bases matching TRBD1. V dropped 3 bases and J dropped 3; count of bases not matched to a gene: 8. The length of the CDR3 is 15 residues. Germline V gene sequence: CDR1 SGHRS, CDR2 YFSETQ. This CDR3 is CASSSEQGLDTEAFF. CDR3 nucleotide sequence: TGCGCCAGCAGCTCAGAACAGGGGTTGGACACTGAAGCTTTCTTT.

The CDR3 region is CASSVMTSSRYNEQFF. The CDR3, as DNA: TGCGCCAGCAGTGTCATGACTAGTTCAAGATACAATGAGCAGTTCTTC. The chain joins TRBV10-2 to TRBJ2-1, with D maybe TRBD2 (6 bases). Per the germline V gene, CDR1 is WSHSY and CDR2 is SAAADI. This CDR3 is built from 16 residues. Trimming took off 4 bases at V and 4 bases at J, with 17 bases between the two ends.

The rearrangement joins TRBV5-4 to TRBJ2-5; D ambiguous. TRBJ2-7 explains the end of the DNA better; the J call may be wrong. In germline, CDR1 is SGHNT, CDR2 YYREEE (reference sequence). CDR3 size: 13 residues. The CDR3 loop reads CASSSYGRYEQYF. The DNA of the CDR3 is TGTGCCAGCAGCTCGTACGGTAGATACGAGCAGTACTTC.

V and J are TRBV6-1 and TRBJ1-2, with 7 bases fitting TRBD1. V was clipped by 10 bases and J by 7 bases; unmatched bases: 6. This CDR3 spans 11 amino acids. From germline, CDR1 is MNHNS and CDR2 SASEGT. The CDR3 region is CAISTGFGYTF. DNA of the CDR3: TGTGCCATCTCGACAGGGTTTGGCTACACCTTC.

Comments on this clone: Different DNA sequences within this sample yield the same CDR3. The V gene is TRBV18, the J gene TRBJ2-3; the D is unclear. This CDR3 has 13 amino acids. Germline V gene data show CDR1 as KGHSH and CDR2 as LQKENI. V lost 1 base, J lost 1 base, and 3 bases lay in between. The CDR3 sequence: CASSPQGTDTQYF. CDR3 DNA sequence: TGTGCCAGCTCACCACAGGGCACAGATACGCAGTATTTT.

The gene calls are TRBV7-9 and TRBJ1-5; D is undetermined. The CDR3 has 12 residues. Germline CDR1 reads SEHNR; CDR2 reads FQNEAQ (reference sequence). V lost 6 bases and J 3 bases, leaving 6 bases between the germline ends. The CDR3 loop is CASRRDNQPQHF. The DNA of the CDR3 is TGTGCCAGCAGAAGAGACAATCAGCCCCAGCATTTT.